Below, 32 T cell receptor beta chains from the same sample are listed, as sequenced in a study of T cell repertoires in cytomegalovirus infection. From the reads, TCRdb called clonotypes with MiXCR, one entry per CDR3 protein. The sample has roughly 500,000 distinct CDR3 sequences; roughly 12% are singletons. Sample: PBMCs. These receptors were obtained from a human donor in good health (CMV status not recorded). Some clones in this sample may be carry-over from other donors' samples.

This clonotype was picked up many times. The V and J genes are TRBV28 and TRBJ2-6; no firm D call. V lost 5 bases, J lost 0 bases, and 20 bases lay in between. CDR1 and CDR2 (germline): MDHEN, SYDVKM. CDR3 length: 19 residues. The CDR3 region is CASSTGLEGPPSGANVLTF. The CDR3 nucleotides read TGTGCCAGCAGTACTGGCCTAGAAGGGCCTCCCTCTGGGGCCAACGTCCTGACTTTC. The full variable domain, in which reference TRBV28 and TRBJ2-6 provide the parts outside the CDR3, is DVKVTQSSRYLVKRTGEKVFLECVQDMDHENMFWYRQDPGLGLRLIYFSYDVKMKEKGDIPEGYSVSREKKERFSLILESASTNQTSMYLCASSTGLEGPPSGANVLTFGAGSRLTVL.

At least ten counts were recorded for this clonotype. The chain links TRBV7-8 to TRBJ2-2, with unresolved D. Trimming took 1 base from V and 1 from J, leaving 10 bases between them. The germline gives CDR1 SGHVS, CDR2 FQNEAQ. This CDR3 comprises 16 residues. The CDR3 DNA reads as TGTGCCAGCAGCTTAGGGGTCCTGGAGAACACCGGGGAGCTGTTTTTT. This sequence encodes CASSLGVLENTGELFF.

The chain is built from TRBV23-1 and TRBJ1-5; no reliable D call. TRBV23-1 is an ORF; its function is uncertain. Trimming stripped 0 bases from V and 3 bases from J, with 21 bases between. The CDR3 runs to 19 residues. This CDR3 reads CASSQSWGVGNFYNQPQHF. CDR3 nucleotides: TGCGCCAGCAGTCAATCATGGGGAGTTGGAAACTTTTACAATCAGCCCCAGCATTTT.

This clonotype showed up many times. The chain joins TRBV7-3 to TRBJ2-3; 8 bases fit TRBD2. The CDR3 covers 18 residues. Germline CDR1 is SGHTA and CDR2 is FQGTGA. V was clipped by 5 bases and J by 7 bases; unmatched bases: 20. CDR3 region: CASSPIQKAGAPPYTQYF. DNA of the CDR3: TGTGCCAGCAGCCCGATTCAAAAAGCGGGGGCCCCCCCATATACGCAGTATTTT.

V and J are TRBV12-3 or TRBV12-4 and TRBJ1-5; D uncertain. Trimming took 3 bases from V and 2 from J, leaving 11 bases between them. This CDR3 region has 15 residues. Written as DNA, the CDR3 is TGTGCCAGCAGTTTTTACCCTCAGGGCAATCAGCCCCAGCATTTT. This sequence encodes CASSFYPQGNQPQHF.

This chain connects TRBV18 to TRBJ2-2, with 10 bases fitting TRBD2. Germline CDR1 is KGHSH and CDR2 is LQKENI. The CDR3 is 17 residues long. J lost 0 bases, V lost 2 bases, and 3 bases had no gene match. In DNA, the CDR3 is TGTGCCAGCTCACCAACACTAGCGGGATCGAACACCGGGGAGCTGTTTTTT. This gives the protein CASSPTLAGSNTGELFF. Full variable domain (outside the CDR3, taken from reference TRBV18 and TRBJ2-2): NAGVMQNPRHLVRRRGQEARLRCSPMKGHSHVYWYRQLPEEGLKFMVYLQKENIIDESGMPKERFSAEFPKEGPSILRIQQVVRGDSAAYFCASSPTLAGSNTGELFFGEGSRLTVL.

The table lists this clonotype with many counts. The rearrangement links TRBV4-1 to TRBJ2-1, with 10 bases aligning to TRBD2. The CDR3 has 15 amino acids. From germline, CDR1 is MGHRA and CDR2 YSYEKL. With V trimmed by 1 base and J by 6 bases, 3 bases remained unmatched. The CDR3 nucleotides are TGCGCCAGCAGCCAAGGAGCGGGAGGGTTCAATGAGCAGTTCTTC. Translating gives CASSQGAGGFNEQFF.

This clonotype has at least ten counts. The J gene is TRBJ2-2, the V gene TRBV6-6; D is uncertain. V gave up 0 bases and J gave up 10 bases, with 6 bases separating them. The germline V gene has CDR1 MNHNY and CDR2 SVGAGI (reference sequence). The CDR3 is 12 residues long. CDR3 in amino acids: CASSYSPPELFF. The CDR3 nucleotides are TGTGCCAGCAGTTACTCACCCCCGGAGCTGTTTTTT.

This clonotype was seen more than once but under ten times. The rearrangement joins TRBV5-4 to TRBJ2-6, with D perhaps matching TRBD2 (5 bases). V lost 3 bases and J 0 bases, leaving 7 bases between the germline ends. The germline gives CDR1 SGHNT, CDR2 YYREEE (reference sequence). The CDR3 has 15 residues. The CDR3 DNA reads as TGTGCCAGCAGCTCGGGATTCTCTGGGGCCAACGTCCTGACTTTC. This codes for CASSSGFSGANVLTF.

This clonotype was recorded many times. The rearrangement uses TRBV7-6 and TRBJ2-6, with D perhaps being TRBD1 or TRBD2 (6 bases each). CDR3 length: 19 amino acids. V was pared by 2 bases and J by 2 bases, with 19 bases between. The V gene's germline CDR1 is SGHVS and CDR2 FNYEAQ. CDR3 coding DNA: TGTGCCAGCAGCTTACGTCCGCAGGAGGGGGTAACTGGGGCCAACGTCCTGACTTTC. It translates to CASSLRPQEGVTGANVLTF. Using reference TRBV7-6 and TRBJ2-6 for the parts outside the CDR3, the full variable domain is GAGVSQSPRYKVTKRGQDVALRCDPISGHVSLYWYRQALGQGPEFLTYFNYEAQQDKSGLPNDRFSAERPEGSISTLTIQRTEQRDSAMYRCASSLRPQEGVTGANVLTFGAGSRLTVL.

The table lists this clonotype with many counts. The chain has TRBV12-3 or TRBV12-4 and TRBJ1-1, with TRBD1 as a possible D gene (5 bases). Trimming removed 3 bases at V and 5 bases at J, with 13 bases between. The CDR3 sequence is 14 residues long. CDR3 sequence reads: CASSFGGSKTEAFF. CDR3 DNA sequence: TGTGCCAGCAGTTTCGGGGGGAGTAAGACTGAAGCTTTCTTT.

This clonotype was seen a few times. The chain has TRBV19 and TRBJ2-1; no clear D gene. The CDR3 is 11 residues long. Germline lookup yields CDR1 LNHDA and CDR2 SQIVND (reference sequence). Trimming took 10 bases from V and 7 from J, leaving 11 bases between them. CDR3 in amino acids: CATLRENEQFF. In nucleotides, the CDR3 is TGTGCCACCTTGAGAGAAAATGAGCAGTTCTTC.

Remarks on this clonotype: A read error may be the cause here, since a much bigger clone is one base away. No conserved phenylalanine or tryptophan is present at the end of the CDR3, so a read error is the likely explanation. CDR3 coding DNA: TGCAGTGCGGGACTAGCTACCTACAATGAGCAGTTCATC. Protein: CSAGLATYNEQFI. The chain has TRBV20-1 and TRBJ2-1; the match to TRBD2 covers 9 bases. The length of the CDR3 is 13 residues. V gave up 6 bases and J gave up 2 bases; unmatched junction bases: 2. Per germline, CDR1 DFQATT and CDR2 SNEGSKA (reference sequence).

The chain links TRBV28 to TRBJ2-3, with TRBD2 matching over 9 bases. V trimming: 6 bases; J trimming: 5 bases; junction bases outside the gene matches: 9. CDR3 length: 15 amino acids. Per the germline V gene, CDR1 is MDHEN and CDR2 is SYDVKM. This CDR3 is CASSKREVKGDTQYF. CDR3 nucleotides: TGTGCCAGCAGCAAGCGGGAGGTGAAGGGAGATACGCAGTATTTT.

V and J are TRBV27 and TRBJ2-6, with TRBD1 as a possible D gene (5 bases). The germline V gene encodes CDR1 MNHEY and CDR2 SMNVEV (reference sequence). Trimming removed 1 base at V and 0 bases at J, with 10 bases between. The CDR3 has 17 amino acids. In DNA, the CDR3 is TGTGCCAGCAGTTTATTCGGCGGACACTCTGGGGCCAACGTCCTGACTTTC. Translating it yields CASSLFGGHSGANVLTF.

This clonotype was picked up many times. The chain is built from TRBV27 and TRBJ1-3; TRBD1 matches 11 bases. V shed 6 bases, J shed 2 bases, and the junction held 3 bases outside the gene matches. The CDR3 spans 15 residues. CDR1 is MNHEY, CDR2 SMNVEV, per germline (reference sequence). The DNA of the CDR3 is TGTGCCAGCAGGGACAGGGGGCCCACTGGAAACACCATATATTTT. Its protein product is CASRDRGPTGNTIYF.

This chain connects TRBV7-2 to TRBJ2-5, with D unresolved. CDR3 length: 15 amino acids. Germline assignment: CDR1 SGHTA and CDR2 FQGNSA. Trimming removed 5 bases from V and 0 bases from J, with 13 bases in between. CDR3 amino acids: CASSQSQTYQETQYF. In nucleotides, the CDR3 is TGTGCCAGCAGCCAATCACAGACATACCAAGAGACCCAGTACTTC.

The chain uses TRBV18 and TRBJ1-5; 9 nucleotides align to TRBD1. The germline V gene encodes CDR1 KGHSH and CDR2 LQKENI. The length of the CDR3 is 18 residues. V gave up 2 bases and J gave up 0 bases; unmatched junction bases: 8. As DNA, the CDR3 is TGTGCCAGCTCACCATTCCCCGGGACAGGGTCTAGCAATCAGCCCCAGCATTTT. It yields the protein CASSPFPGTGSSNQPQHF. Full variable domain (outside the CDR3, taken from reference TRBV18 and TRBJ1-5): NAGVMQNPRHLVRRRGQEARLRCSPMKGHSHVYWYRQLPEEGLKFMVYLQKENIIDESGMPKERFSAEFPKEGPSILRIQQVVRGDSAAYFCASSPFPGTGSSNQPQHFGDGTRLSIL.

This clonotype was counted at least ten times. The CDR3 spells CASSLWREEKTQYF. The CDR3 DNA follows: TGTGCCAGCTCCTTATGGCGGGAGGAAAAGACCCAGTACTTC. The V gene is TRBV7-2, the J gene TRBJ2-5; TRBD2 aligns across 8 bases. The V and J ends lost 8 bases and 6 bases, in that order; junction bases with no gene match: 11. The CDR3 is made up of 14 amino acids. CDR1 is SGHTA and CDR2 is FQGNSA in the germline V gene.

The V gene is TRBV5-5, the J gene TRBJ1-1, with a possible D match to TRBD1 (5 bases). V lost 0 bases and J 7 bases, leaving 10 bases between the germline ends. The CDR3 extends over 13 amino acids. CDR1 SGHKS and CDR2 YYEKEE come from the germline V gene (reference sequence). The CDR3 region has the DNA TGTGCCAGCAGCTTGGGAGCAGGGCTTGAAGCTTTCTTT. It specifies CASSLGAGLEAFF.

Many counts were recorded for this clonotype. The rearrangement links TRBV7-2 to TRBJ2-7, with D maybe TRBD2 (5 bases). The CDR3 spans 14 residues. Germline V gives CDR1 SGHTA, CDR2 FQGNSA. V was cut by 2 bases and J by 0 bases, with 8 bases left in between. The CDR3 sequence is CASSLFEGSYEQYF. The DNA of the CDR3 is TGTGCCAGCAGCTTATTTGAGGGCTCCTACGAGCAGTACTTC. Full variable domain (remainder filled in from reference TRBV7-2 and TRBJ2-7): GAGVSQSPSNKVTEKGKDVELRCDPISGHTALYWYRQSLGQGLEFLIYFQGNSAPDKSGLPSDRFSAERTGGSVSTLTIQRTQQEDSAVYLCASSLFEGSYEQYFGPGTRLTVT.

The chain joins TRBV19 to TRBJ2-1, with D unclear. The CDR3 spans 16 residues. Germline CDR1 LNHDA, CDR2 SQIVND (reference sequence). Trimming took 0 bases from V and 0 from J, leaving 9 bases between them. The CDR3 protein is CASSIDGWSSYNEQFF. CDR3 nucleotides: TGTGCCAGTAGTATAGATGGGTGGAGCTCCTACAATGAGCAGTTCTTC.

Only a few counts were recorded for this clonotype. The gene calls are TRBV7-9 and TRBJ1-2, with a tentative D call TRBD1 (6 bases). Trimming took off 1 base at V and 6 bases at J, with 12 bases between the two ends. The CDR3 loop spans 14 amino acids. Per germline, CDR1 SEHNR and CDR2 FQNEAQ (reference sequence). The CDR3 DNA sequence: TGTGCCAGCAGCTTAGTAGAGGGGGATGATGGCTACACCTTC. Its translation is CASSLVEGDDGYTF.

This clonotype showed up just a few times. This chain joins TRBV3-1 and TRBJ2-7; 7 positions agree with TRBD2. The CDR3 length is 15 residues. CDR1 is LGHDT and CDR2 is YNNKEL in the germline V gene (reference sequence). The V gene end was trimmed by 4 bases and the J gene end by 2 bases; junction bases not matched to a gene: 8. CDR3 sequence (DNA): TGTGCCAGCAGCCGCACGAGTGGGGGGGCCTACGAGCAGTACTTC. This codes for CASSRTSGGAYEQYF.

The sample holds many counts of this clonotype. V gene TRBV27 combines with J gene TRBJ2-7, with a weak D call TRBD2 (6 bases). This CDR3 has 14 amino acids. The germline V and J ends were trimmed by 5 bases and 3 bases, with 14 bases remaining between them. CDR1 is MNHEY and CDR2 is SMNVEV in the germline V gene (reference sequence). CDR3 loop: CASSPGTVFYEQYF. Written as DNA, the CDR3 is TGTGCCAGCAGTCCCGGGACTGTCTTCTACGAGCAGTACTTC.

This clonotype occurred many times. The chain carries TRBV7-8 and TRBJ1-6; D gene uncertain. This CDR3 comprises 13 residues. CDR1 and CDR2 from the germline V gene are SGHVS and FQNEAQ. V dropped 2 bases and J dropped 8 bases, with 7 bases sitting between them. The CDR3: CASSLFGDSPLHF. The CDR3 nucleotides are TGTGCCAGCAGCTTATTCGGGGATTCACCCCTCCACTTT.

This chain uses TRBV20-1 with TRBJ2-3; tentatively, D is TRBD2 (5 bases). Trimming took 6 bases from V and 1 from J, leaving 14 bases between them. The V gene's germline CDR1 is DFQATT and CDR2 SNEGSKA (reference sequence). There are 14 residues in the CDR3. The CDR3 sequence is CSAPRGARTDTQYF. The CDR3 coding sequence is TGCAGTGCGCCTCGGGGAGCCCGCACAGATACGCAGTATTTT.

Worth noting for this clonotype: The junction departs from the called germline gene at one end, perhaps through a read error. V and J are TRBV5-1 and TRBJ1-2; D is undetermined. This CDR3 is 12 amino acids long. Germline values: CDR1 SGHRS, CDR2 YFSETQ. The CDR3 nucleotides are TGCGCCAGCAGGTTGGATCTCTCTGGCTACACCTTC. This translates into CASRLDLSGYTF. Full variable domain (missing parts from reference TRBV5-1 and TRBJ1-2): KAGVTQTPRYLIKTRGQQVTLSCSPISGHRSVSWYQQTPGQGLQFLFEYFSETQRNKGNFPGRFSGRQFSNSRSEMNVSTLELGDSALYLCASRLDLSGYTFGSGTRLTVV.

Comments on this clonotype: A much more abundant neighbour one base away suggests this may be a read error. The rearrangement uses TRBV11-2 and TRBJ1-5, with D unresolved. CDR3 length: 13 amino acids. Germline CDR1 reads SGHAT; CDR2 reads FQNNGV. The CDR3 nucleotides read TGTGCCAGCAGCTTAAACCTTAATCAGCCCCAGGATTTT. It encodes CASSLNLNQPQDF. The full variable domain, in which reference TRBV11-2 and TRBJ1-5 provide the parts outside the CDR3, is EAGVAQSPRYKIIEKRQSVAFWCNPISGHATLYWYQQILGQGPKLLIQFQNNGVVDDSQLPKDRFSAERLKGVDSTLKIQPAKLEDSAVYLCASSLNLNQPQDFGDGTRLSIL.

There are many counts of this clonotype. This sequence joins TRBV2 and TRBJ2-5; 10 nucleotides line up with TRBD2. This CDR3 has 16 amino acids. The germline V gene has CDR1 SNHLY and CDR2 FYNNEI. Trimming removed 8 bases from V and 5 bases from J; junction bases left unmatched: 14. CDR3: CASGSTSGQIMETQYF. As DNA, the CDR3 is TGTGCCAGCGGATCGACTAGCGGGCAAATCATGGAGACCCAGTACTTC.

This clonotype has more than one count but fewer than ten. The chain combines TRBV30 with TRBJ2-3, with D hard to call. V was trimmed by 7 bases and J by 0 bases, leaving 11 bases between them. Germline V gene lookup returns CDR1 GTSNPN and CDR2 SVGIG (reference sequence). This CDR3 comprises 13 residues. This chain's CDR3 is CALGLVSTDTQYF. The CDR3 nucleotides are TGTGCCTTGGGCCTTGTTAGCACAGATACGCAGTATTTT.

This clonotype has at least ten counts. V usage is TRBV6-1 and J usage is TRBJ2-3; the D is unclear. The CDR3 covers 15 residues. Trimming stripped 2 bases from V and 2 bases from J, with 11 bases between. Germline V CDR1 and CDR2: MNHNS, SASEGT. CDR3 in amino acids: CASSESRRITDTQYF. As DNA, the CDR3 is TGTGCCAGCAGTGAAAGTCGGCGGATCACAGATACGCAGTATTTT.